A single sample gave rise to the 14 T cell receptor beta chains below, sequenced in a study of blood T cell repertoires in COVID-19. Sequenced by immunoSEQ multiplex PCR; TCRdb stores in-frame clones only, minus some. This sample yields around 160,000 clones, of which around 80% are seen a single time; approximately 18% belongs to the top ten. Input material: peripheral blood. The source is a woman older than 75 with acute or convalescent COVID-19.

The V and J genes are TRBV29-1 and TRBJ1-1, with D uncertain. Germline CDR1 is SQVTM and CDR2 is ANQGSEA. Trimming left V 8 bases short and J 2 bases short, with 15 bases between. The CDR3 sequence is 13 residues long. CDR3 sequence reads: CSSLAASNTEAFF. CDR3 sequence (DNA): TGCAGCTCTCTGGCCGCTTCTAACACTGAAGCTTTCTTT.

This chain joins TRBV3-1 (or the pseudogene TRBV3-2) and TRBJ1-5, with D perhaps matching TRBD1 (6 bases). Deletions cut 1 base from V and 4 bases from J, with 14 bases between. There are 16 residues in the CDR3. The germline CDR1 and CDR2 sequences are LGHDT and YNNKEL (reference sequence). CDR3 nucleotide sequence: TGTGCCAGCAGCCAAGGGGCGACAGGTATTAATCAGCCCCAGCATTTT. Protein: CASSQGATGINQPQHF.

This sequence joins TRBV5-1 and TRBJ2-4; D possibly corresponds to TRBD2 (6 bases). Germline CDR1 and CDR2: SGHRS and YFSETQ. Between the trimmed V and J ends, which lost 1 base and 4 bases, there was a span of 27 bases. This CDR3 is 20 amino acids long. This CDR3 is CASSLSSRDSERFGKNIQYF. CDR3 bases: TGCGCCAGCAGCTTGTCTTCCCGGGACTCAGAAAGGTTCGGGAAAAACATTCAGTACTTC.

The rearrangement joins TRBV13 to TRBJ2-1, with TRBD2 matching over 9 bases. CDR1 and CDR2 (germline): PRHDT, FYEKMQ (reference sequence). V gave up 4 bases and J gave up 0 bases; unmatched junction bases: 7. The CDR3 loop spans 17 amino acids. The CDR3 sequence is CASSSRLAGVSYNEQFF. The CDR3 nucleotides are TGTGCCAGCAGCTCCCGTTTAGCGGGGGTCTCCTACAATGAGCAGTTCTTC. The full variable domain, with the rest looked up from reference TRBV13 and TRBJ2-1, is AAGVIQSPRHLIKEKRETATLKCYPIPRHDTVYWYQQGPGQDPQFLISFYEKMQSDKGSIPDRFSAQQFSDYHSELNMSSLELGDSALYFCASSSRLAGVSYNEQFFGPGTRLTVL.

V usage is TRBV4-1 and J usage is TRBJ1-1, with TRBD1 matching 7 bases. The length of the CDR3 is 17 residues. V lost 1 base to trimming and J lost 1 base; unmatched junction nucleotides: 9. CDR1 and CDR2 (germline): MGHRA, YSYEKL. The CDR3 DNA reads TGCGCCAGCAGCCAAGTCCCTACGGGACAGCCGAACACTGAAGCTTTCTTT. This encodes CASSQVPTGQPNTEAFF.

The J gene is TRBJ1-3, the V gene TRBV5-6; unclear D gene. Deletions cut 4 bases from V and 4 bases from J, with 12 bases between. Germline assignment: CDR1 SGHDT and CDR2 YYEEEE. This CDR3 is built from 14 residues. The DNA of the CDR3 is TGTGCCAGCAGCCTGGCGGGGTCCGGAAACACCATATATTTT. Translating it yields CASSLAGSGNTIYF.

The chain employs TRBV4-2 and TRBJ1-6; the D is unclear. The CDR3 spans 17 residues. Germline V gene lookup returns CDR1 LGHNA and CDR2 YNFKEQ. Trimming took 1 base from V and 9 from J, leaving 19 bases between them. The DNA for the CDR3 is TGTGCCAGCAGCCAAGGAAGCGGGAGTTCGATGGCTTCACCCCTCCACTTT. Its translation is CASSQGSGSSMASPLHF.

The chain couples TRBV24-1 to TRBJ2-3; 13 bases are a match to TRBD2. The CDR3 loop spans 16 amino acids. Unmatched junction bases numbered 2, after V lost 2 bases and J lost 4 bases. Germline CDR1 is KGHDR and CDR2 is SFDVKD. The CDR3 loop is CATSDWTSGRADTQYF. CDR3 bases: TGTGCCACCAGTGATTGGACTAGCGGGAGAGCAGATACGCAGTATTTT.

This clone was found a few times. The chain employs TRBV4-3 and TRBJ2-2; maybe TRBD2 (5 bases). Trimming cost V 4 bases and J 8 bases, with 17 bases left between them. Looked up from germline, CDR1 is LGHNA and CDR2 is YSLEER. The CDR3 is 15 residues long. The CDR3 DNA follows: TGCGCCAGCAGCCCCGGGAACCTCGTCGGTGGGGAGCTGTTTTTT. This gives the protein CASSPGNLVGGELFF.

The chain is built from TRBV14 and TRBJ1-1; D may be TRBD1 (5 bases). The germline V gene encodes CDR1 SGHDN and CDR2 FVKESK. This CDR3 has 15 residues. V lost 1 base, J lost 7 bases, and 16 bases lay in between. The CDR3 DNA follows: TGTGCCAGCAGCCAAGTTCGACAAAAGGGGCTTGAAGCTTTCTTT. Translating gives CASSQVRQKGLEAFF.

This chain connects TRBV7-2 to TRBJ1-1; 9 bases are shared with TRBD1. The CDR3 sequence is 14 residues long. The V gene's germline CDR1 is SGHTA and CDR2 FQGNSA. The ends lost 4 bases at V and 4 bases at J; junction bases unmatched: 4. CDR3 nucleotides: TGTGCCAGCAGCTCACAACAGGGGGCCACTGAAGCTTTCTTT. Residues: CASSSQQGATEAFF.

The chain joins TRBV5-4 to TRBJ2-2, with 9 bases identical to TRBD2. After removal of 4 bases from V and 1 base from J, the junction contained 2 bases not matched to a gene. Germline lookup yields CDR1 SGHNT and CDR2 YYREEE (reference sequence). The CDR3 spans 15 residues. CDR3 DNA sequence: TGTGCCAGCAGCCGTAGCGGGAGGAACACCGGGGAGCTGTTTTTT. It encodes CASSRSGRNTGELFF.

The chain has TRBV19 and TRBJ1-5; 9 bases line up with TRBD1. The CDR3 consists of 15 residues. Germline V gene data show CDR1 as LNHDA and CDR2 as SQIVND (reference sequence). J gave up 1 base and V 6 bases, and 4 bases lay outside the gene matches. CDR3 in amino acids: CASRTGGLSNQPQHF. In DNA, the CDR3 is TGTGCCAGTAGAACAGGGGGCTTGAGCAATCAGCCCCAGCATTTT. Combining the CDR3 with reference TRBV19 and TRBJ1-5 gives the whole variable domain DGGITQSPKYLFRKEGQNVTLSCEQNLNHDAMYWYRQDPGQGLRLIYYSQIVNDFQKGDIAEGYSVSREKKESFPLTVTSAQKNPTAFYLCASRTGGLSNQPQHFGDGTRLSIL.

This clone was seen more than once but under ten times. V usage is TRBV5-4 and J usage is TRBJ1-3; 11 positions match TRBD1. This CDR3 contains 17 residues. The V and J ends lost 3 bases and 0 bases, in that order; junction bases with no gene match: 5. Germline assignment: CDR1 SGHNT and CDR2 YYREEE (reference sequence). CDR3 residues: CASSYRTGGFSGNTIYF. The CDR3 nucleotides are TGTGCCAGCAGCTATCGGACAGGGGGCTTCTCTGGAAACACCATATATTTT.